A selection of T cell receptor beta chains follows, all from one sample in a study of beta chain features in type 1 diabetes. The protocol was immunoSEQ multiplex PCR, while the TCRdb copy is restricted to in-frame clones and leaves out a portion. In the table there are about 340,000 clones, roughly 8.8% of which are singletons. Sequencing was performed on central memory CD4+ T cells from blood. These receptor sequences come from a young man with type 1 diabetes. The CDR3 runs from the conserved cysteine through the conserved F or W. A D gene is named only where the DNA matches it firmly. The size entry is marked missing in some rows and otherwise reads once, few, many or a size class.

CDR3,DNA,D,V,size,J
CAISEGSQPSGANVLTF,TGTGCCATCAGTGAGGGATCCCAACCTTCTGGGGCCAACGTCCTGACTTTC,NA,TRBV10-3,few,TRBJ2-6
CASSLSMGTQYF,TGTGCCAGCAGCTTAAGTATGGGGACCCAGTACTTC,NA,TRBV7-2,few,TRBJ2-5
CASSVIFQPQHF,TGTGCCAGCAGTGTGATATTTCAGCCCCAGCATTTT,NA,TRBV6-1,few,TRBJ1-5
CASSLQGAVNNQPQHF,TGTGCCAGCAGCTTACAGGGCGCGGTAAACAATCAGCCCCAGCATTTT,NA,TRBV5-5,NA,TRBJ1-5
CASSPQYPGTGGSNYGYTF,TGTGCCAGCTCACCACAATACCCCGGGACAGGGGGCTCTAATTATGGCTACACCTTC,TRBD1,TRBV18,NA,TRBJ1-2
CARTPMAGVTTDTQYF,TGTGCCCGGACACCAATGGCGGGGGTCACCACAGATACGCAGTATTTT,TRBD2,TRBV30,few,TRBJ2-3
CASSPTKNTGELFF,TGTGCCAGCAGCCCCACGAAGAACACCGGGGAGCTGTTTTTT,NA,TRBV11-2,NA,TRBJ2-2
CASSPLLEDGNTIYF,TGTGCCAGCAGCCCCCTTCTGGAAGACGGAAACACCATATATTTT,NA,TRBV14,NA,TRBJ1-3
CASIRAGLIYEQYF,TGTGCCAGCATTCGAGCGGGGCTAATATACGAGCAGTACTTC,TRBD2,TRBV28,NA,TRBJ2-7
CASIRRDRARNEQFF,TGTGCCAGCATAAGGAGAGACAGGGCTCGCAATGAGCAGTTCTTC,TRBD1,TRBV6-4,few,TRBJ2-1
CASSPWGGNSYNEQFF,TGTGCCAGCAGCCCGTGGGGCGGGAACTCCTACAATGAGCAGTTCTTC,NA,TRBV11-2,few,TRBJ2-1
CASRPGTGANVLTF,TGTGCCAGCCGCCCAGGAACTGGGGCCAACGTCCTGACTTTC,NA,TRBV6-4,NA,TRBJ2-6
CASSLKLGAPAEAFF,TGTGCCAGTAGTCTCAAGCTCGGCGCGCCTGCTGAAGCTTTCTTT,NA,TRBV19,NA,TRBJ1-1
CASRRDSHTQYF,TGTGCCAGCAGGCGGGACAGCCATACGCAGTATTTT,NA,TRBV13,NA,TRBJ2-3
CASSPRGGGGTQYF,TGTGCCAGCAGCCCCCGGGGGGGCGGCGGGACCCAGTACTTC,TRBD2,TRBV7-2,NA,TRBJ2-5
CASSKAGITGELFF,TGTGCCAGTAGTAAGGCAGGGATCACCGGGGAGCTGTTTTTT,NA,TRBV19,NA,TRBJ2-2
CASSSPGASGGETQYF,TGTGCCAGCAGCAGTCCGGGCGCTAGCGGGGGAGAGACCCAGTACTTC,TRBD2,TRBV7-9,NA,TRBJ2-5
CASNLQENTEAFF,TGCGCCAGCAATCTACAGGAGAACACTGAAGCTTTCTTT,NA,TRBV10-2,NA,TRBJ1-1
CASSPSDWGSSTEAFF,TGTGCCAGCTCACCATCGGATTGGGGATCGAGCACTGAAGCTTTCTTT,NA,TRBV18,NA,TRBJ1-1
CAWSVDPGISEIKLHF,TGTGCCTGGAGTGTTGACCCCGGAATCTCGGAAATTAAACTCCACTTT,NA,TRBV30,NA,TRBJ1-6
CAISEGGSQAFF,TGTGCCATCAGTGAGGGGGGCAGCCAAGCTTTCTTT,NA,TRBV10-3,NA,TRBJ1-1
CASSLDGSNSYGYTF,TGCGCCAGCAGCCTGGACGGATCAAACTCCTATGGCTACACCTTC,NA,TRBV5-1,NA,TRBJ1-2
CASSFEGRTPTGELFF,TGTGCCAGCAGCTTTGAAGGCAGAACCCCCACCGGGGAGCTGTTTTTT,NA,TRBV7-9,few,TRBJ2-2
CAGPGHLYISAPVDF,NA,NA,TRBV10-1,few,TRBJ1-5
CAWSVGDLNQPQHF,TGTGCCTGGAGTGTAGGGGACCTTAATCAGCCCCAGCATTTT,NA,TRBV30,NA,TRBJ1-5
CASSLGSQGSYNEQFF,TGTGCCAGCAGCTTAGGGTCCCAGGGAAGCTACAATGAGCAGTTCTTC,NA,TRBV7-2,few,TRBJ2-1
CASSLGTGPGELFF,TGTGCCAGCAGCTTAGGAACAGGACCCGGGGAGCTGTTTTTT,NA,TRBV11-3,NA,TRBJ2-2
CASSLSMGELFF,TGCGCCAGCAGCTTGAGTATGGGGGAGCTGTTTTTT,NA,TRBV5-1,few,TRBJ2-2
CASRRSGGLADTQYF,TGTGCCAGCAGGAGGAGCGGGGGGTTGGCAGATACGCAGTATTTT,TRBD2,TRBV2,few,TRBJ2-3
CATSRDRGEGQPQHF,TGTGCCACCAGCAGAGACAGGGGTGAGGGGCAGCCCCAGCATTTT,NA,TRBV15,few,TRBJ1-5
CASSLAAGNGYTF,TGTGCCAGCAGCTTAGCGGCAGGGAATGGCTACACCTTC,NA,TRBV7-2,many,TRBJ1-2
CASSQGQGLGYTF,TGCGCCAGCAGCCAAGGGCAGGGTCTTGGCTACACCTTC,NA,TRBV4-3,few,TRBJ1-2
CASSSIGGVPNEKLFF,TGTGCCAGCAGTTCCATAGGGGGAGTACCTAATGAAAAACTGTTTTTT,NA,TRBV6-5,NA,TRBJ1-4
CASGFGQGLRDTQYF,TGTGCTAGTGGTTTCGGACAGGGGTTGAGGGATACGCAGTATTTT,TRBD1,TRBV12-5,NA,TRBJ2-3
CASSLGLAGTVGQETQYF,TGTGCCAGCAGCTTAGGGCTAGCGGGGACCGTGGGGCAAGAGACCCAGTACTTC,TRBD2,TRBV5-4,many,TRBJ2-5
CASSQGLSDRGNIQYF,TGCGCCAGCAGCCAAGGACTATCGGACAGGGGGAACATTCAGTACTTC,TRBD1,TRBV4-3,NA,TRBJ2-4
CASSSRRSLSSGANVLTF,TGTGCCAGCAGCTCCCGGCGCAGTTTATCCTCTGGGGCCAACGTCCTGACTTTC,NA,TRBV7-2,few,TRBJ2-6
CASSLQASGELFF,TGTGCCAGCAGTCTACAGGCTTCCGGGGAGCTGTTTTTT,NA,TRBV2,NA,TRBJ2-2
CASRSGLENSPLHF,TGTGCCAGCAGGTCGGGGTTGGAAAATTCACCCCTCCACTTT,NA,TRBV6-5,NA,TRBJ1-6
CASSPSGGNSPLHF,TGTGCCAGCAGCCCTTCGGGTGGTAATTCACCCCTCCACTTT,NA,TRBV21-1,NA,TRBJ1-6
CASTSKRWLLNTGELFF,TGTGCCAGCACCTCCAAGCGGTGGCTCTTGAACACCGGGGAGCTGTTTTTT,NA,TRBV7-8,many,TRBJ2-2
CASSYTPPGQGVRDTQYF,TGTGCCAGCAGTTATACTCCCCCCGGACAGGGGGTGCGGGATACGCAGTATTTT,TRBD1,TRBV28,few,TRBJ2-3
CASRSSGSYYEQYF,TGTGCCAGCAGGAGCTCCGGGAGCTACTACGAGCAGTACTTC,NA,TRBV28,few,TRBJ2-7
CASSRQGDGIQYF,TGCGCCAGCAGCAGACAGGGGGATGGCATTCAGTACTTC,TRBD1,TRBV5-1,once,TRBJ2-4
CASSGGTAFYNEQFF,TGTGCCAGTTCTGGAGGGACAGCATTCTACAATGAGCAGTTCTTC,NA,TRBV6-6,NA,TRBJ2-1
CASSPTGASLYEQYF,TGCGCCAGCAGTCCAACAGGGGCCTCACTCTACGAGCAGTACTTC,TRBD1,TRBV5-1,NA,TRBJ2-7
CASSFPDRGPTYEQYF,TGTGCCAGCAGTTTTCCGGACAGGGGACCCACCTACGAGCAGTACTTC,TRBD1,TRBV27,NA,TRBJ2-7
CASSQEGGHSNQPQHF,TGCGCCAGCAGCCAAGAAGGAGGGCATAGCAATCAGCCCCAGCATTTT,NA,TRBV4-1,NA,TRBJ1-5
CSVEDHYEQYF,TGCAGCGTTGAAGATCACTACGAGCAGTACTTC,NA,TRBV29-1,NA,TRBJ2-7
CASSPRTGRETQYF,TGTGCCAGCAGCCCCCGGACAGGGCGTGAGACCCAGTACTTC,TRBD1,TRBV9,few,TRBJ2-5
CASSHFRDTGGETQYF,TGTGCCAGCAGCCACTTCCGGGACACCGGGGGGGAGACCCAGTACTTC,NA,TRBV4-2,NA,TRBJ2-5
CASSQSGGQKPQYF,TGCGCCAGCAGCCAGAGCGGGGGTCAGAAGCCCCAGTACTTC,TRBD2,TRBV4-3,NA,TRBJ2-5